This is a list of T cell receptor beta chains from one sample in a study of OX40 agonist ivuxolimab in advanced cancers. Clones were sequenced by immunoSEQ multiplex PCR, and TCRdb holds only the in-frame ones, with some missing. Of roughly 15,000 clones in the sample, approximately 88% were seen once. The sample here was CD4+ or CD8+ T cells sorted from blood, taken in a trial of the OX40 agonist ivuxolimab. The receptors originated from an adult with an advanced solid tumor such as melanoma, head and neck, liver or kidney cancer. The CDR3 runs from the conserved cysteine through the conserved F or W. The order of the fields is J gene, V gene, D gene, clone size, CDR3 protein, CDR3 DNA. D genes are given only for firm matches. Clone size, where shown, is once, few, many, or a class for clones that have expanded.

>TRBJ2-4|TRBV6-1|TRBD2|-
CASSDWGGENIQYF
TGTGCCAGCAGTGACTGGGGAGGGGAAAACATTCAGTACTTC
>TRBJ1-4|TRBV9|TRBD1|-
CASRQGVFRYHESTNEKLFF
TGTGCCAGCAGACAGGGGGTCTTCCGATATCACGAATCAACTAATGAAAAACTGTTTTTT
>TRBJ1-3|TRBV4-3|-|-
CASSPLEAGPGNTIYF
TGCGCCAGCAGCCCCCTAGAGGCGGGGCCTGGAAACACCATATATTTT
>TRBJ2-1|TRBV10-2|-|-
CASSGRSGYNEQFF
TGCGCCAGCAGTGGTAGGAGCGGCTACAATGAGCAGTTCTTC
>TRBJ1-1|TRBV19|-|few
CASSDIAGASNTEAFF
TGTGCCAGTAGTGATATAGCGGGGGCGTCGAACACTGAAGCTTTCTTT
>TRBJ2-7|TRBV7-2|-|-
CASSLGFGEQYF
TGTGCCAGCAGCTTAGGCTTCGGGGAGCAGTACTTC
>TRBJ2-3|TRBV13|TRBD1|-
CASSLRDGRGTDTQYF
TGTGCCAGCAGCTTAAGAGACGGCAGGGGGACAGATACGCAGTATTTT
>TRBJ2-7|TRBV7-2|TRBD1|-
CASSLRTGGSYEQYF
TGTGCCAGCAGCCTCCGGACAGGGGGGTCCTACGAGCAGTACTTC
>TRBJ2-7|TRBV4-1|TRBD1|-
CASSQETDRGDEQYF
TGCGCCAGCAGCCAAGAAACGGACAGGGGCGACGAGCAGTACTTC
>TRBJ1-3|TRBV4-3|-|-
CASSHPGIGNTIYF
TGCGCCAGCAGCCATCCCGGGATCGGAAACACCATATATTTT
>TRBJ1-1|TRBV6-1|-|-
CASSPLGQVNTEAFF
TGTGCCAGCAGTCCGTTAGGGCAAGTGAACACTGAAGCTTTCTTT
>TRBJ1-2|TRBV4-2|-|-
CASSPGRDYGYTF
TGTGCCAGCAGCCCAGGCAGGGACTATGGCTACACCTTC
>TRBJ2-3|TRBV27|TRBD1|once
CASSEDRGPTDTQYF
TGTGCCAGCAGTGAGGACAGGGGGCCAACAGATACGCAGTATTTT
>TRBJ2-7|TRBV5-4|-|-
CASSLVGSSYEQYF
TGTGCCAGCAGCTTGGTTGGCAGTTCCTACGAGCAGTACTTC
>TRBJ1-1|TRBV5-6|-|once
CASSLGDREAFF
TGTGCCAGCAGCTTGGGCGACAGGGAAGCTTTCTTT
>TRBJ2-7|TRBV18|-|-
CASSVNRDFHNLSAYEQYF
TGTGCCAGCTCAGTCAACAGGGATTTTCACAACCTGTCGGCCTACGAGCAGTACTTC
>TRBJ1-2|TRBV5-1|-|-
CASSLDDRNYGYTF
TGCGCCAGCAGCTTGGATGACCGTAACTATGGCTACACCTTC
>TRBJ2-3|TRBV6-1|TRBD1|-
CASSTGQGADTQYF
TGTGCCAGCAGTACGGGACAGGGGGCAGATACGCAGTATTTT
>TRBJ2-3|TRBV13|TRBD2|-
CASSFAGGLDTQYF
TGTGCCAGCAGCTTTGCGGGAGGGTTGGATACGCAGTATTTT
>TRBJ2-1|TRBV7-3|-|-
CASSLTGLNEQFF
TGTGCCAGCAGCTTAACTGGGCTCAATGAGCAGTTCTTC
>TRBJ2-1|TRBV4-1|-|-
CASSQVWRDEQFF
TGCGCCAGCAGCCAAGTTTGGCGGGATGAGCAGTTCTTC
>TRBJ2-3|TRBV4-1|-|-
CASSQNQLAVSTDTQYF
TGCGCCAGCAGCCAAAACCAATTAGCGGTTAGCACAGATACGCAGTATTTT
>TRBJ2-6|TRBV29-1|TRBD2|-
CTRLAPNPFHSGANVLTF
TGCACAAGACTAGCGCCCAATCCCTTCCACTCTGGGGCCAACGTCCTGACTTTC
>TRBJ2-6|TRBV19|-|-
CASRELTGANVLTF
TGTGCCAGTAGGGAACTCACTGGGGCCAACGTCCTGACTTTC
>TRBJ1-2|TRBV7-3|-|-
CASSLLRRGRGGYTF
TGTGCCAGCAGCTTACTCCGCAGGGGTCGAGGTGGCTACACCTTC
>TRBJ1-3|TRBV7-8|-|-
CASSLEGGLGNTIYF
TGTGCCAGCAGCTTAGAGGGGGGGCTCGGAAACACCATATATTTT
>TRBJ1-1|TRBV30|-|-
CAWSGRTEAFF
TGTGCCTGGAGTGGGCGTACTGAAGCTTTCTTT
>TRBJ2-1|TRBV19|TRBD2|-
CASSWPSGYNEQFF
TGTGCCAGTTCCTGGCCTAGCGGGTACAATGAGCAGTTCTTC
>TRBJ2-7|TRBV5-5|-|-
CASSYSDRNYEQYF
TGTGCCAGCAGCTATTCGGACAGAAACTACGAGCAGTACTTC